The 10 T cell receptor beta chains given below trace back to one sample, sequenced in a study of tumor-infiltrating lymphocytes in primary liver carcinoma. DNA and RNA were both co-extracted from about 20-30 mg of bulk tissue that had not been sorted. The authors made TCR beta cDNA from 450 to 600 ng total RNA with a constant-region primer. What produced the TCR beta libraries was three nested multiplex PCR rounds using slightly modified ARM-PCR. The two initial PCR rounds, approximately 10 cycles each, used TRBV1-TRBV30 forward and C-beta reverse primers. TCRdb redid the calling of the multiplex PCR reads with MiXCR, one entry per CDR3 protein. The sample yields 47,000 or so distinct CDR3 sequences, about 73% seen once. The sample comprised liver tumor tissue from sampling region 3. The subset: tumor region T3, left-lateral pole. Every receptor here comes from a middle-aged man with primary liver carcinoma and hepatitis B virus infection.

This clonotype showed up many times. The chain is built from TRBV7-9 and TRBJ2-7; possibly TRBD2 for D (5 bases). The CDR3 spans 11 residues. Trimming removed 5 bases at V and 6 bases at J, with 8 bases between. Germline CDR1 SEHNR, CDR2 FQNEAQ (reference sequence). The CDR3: CASSKGGEQYF. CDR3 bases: TGTGCCAGCAGCAAAGGAGGCGAGCAGTACTTC.

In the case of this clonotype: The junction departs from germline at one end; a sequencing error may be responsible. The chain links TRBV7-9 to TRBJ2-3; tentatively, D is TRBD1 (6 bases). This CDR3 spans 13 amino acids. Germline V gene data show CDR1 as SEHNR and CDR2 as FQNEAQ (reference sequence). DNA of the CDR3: TGTACCAGCAGCATTAACAGGGTAGATACGCAGTATTTT. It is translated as CTSSINRVDTQYF.

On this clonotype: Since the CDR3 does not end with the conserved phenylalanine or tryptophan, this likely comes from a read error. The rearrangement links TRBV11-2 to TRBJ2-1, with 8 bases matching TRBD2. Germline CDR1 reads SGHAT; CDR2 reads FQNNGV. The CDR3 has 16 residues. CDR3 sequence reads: CAGSLDIGLAIGEQFL. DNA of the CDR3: TGTGCCGGCAGCTTGGATATCGGACTAGCCATAGGTGAGCAGTTCTTG.

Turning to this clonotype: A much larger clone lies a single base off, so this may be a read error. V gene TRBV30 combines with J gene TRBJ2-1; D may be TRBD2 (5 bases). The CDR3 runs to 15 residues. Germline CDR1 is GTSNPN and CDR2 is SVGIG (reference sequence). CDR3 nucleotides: TGTTCCTGGAGCGTCCTGGGGAGCGCCTACAATGAGCAGTTCTTC. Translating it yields CSWSVLGSAYNEQFF.

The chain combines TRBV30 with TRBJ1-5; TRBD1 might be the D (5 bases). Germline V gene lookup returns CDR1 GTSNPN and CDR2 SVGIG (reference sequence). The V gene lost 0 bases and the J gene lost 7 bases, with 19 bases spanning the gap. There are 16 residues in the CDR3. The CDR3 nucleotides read TGTGCCTGGAGTGTTCGGGGGAGGAATGTTGGACAGCCCCAGCATTTT. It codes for CAWSVRGRNVGQPQHF.

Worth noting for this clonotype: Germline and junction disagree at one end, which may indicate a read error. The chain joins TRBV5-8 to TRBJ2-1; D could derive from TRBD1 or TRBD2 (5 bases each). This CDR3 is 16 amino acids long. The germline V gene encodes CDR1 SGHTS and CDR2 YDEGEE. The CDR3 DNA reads TGTGACAGCAGCCTCGGACTCTTTGGGGCCTACAGTGAACAGTTCTTC. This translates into CDSSLGLFGAYSEQFF.

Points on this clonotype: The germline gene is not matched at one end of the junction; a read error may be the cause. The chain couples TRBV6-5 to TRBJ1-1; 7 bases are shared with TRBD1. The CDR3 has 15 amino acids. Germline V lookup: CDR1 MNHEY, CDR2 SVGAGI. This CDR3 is CVSRDTGTVDTEAFF. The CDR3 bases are TGTGTCAGCAGAGACACCGGGACAGTGGACACCGAAGCTTTCTTT.

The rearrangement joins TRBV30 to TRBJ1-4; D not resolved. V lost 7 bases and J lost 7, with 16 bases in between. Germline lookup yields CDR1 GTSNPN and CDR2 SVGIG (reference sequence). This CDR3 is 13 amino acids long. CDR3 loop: CAYFGRAREKLFF. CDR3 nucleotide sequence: TGTGCCTACTTCGGGAGAGCCCGTGAAAAACTGTTTTTT.

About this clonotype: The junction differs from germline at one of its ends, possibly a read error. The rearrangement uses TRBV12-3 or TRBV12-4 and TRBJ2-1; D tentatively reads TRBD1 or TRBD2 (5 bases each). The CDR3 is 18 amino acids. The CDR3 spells CARSPRGAGEGSYNKQFF. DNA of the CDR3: TGTGCCAGAAGTCCTAGGGGAGCAGGAGAAGGCTCCTACAATAAGCAGTTCTTC.

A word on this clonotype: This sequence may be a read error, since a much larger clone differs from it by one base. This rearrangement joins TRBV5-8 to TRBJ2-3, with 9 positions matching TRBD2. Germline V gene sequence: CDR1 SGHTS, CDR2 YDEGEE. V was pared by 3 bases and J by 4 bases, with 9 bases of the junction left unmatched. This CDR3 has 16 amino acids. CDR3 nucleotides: TGTGCCAGCAGCTCTACCGGGACTAGCTTCGCAGATACGCAGTATTTT. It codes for CASSSTGTSFADTQYF. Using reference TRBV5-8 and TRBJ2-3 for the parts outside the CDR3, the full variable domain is EAGVTQSPTHLIKTRGQQATLRCSPISGHTSVYWYQQALGLGLQFLLWYDEGEERNRGNFPPRFSGRQFPNYSSELNVNALELEDSALYLCASSSTGTSFADTQYFGPGTRLTVL.